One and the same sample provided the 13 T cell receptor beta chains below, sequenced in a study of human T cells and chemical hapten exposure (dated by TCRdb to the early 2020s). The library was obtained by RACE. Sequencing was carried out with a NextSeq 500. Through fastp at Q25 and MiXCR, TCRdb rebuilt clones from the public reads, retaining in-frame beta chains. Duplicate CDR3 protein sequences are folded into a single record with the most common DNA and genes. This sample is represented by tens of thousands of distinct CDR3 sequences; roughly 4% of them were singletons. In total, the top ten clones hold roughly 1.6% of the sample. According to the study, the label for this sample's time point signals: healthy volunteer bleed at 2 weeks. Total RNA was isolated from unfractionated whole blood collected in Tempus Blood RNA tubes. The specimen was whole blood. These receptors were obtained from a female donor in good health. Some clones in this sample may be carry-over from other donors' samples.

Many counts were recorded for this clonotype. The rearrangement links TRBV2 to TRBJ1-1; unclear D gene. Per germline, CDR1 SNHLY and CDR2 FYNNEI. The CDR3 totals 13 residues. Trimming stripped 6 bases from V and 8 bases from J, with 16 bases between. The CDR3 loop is CASRVYGQTEAFF. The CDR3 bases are TGTGCCAGCAGGGTCTATGGGCAGACCGAAGCTTTCTTT.

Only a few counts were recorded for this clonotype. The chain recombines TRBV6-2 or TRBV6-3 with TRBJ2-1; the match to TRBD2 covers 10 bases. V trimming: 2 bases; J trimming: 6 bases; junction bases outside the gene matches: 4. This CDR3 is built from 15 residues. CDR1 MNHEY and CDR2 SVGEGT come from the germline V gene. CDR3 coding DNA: TGTGCCAGCAGTTACGGGACTAGCGACGGCAATGAGCAGTTCTTC. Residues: CASSYGTSDGNEQFF.

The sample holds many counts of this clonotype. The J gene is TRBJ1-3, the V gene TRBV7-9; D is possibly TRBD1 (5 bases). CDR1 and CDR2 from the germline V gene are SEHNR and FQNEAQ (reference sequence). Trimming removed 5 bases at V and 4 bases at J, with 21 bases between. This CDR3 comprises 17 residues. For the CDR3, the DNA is TGTGCCAGCAGCCCCCCCCCGGGGACCGTTTTCGGAAACACCATATATTTT. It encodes CASSPPPGTVFGNTIYF.

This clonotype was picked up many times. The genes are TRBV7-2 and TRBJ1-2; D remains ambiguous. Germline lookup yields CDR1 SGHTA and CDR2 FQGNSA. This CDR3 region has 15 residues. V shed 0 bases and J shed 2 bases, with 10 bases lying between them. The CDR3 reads CASSLAGRPNYGYTF. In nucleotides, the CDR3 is TGTGCCAGCAGCTTAGCAGGCAGGCCCAACTATGGCTACACCTTC.

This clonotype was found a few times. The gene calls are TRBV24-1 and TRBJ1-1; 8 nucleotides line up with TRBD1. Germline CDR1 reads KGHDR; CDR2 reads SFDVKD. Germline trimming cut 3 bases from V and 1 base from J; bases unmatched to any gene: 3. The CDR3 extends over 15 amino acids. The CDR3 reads CATSDKGQGNTEAFF. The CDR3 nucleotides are TGTGCCACCAGTGATAAAGGACAGGGGAACACTGAAGCTTTCTTT.

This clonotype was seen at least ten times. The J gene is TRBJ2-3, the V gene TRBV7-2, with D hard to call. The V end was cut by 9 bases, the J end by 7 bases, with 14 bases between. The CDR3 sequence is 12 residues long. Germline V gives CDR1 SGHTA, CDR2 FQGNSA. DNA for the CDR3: TGTGCCAGTTCAGCAGGCCCGAATACGCAGTATTTT. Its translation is CASSAGPNTQYF. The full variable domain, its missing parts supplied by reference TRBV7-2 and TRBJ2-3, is GAGVSQSPSNKVTEKGKDVELRCDPISGHTALYWYRQSLGQGLEFLIYFQGNSAPDKSGLPSDRFSAERTGGSVSTLTIQRTQQEDSAVYLCASSAGPNTQYFGPGTRLTVL.

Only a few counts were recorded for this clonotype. Here the CDR3 DNA reads TGTGCCAGCAGCTTATTTACCGCGAACACTGAAGCTTTCTTT. It translates to CASSLFTANTEAFF. The chain recombines TRBV7-8 with TRBJ1-1; D call uncertain. This CDR3 comprises 14 residues. The V gene's germline CDR1 is SGHVS and CDR2 FQNEAQ. With 2 bases removed from V and 1 base from J, the gap between germline ends came to 8 bases.

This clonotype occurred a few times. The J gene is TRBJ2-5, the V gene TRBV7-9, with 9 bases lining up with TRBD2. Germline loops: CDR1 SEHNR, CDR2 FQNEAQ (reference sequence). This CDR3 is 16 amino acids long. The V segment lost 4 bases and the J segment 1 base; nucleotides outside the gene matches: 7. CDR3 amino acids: CASSSLKRGAQETQYF. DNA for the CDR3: TGTGCCAGCAGCTCCCTTAAGCGGGGGGCCCAAGAGACCCAGTACTTC.

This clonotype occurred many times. CDR3 DNA sequence: TGCAGTGCTAGATCCGGACAGGGAGCCCTCCAAGAGACCCAGTACTTC. It specifies CSARSGQGALQETQYF. The chain employs TRBV20-1 and TRBJ2-5; 8 nucleotides line up with TRBD1. J lost 1 base, V lost 2 bases, and 9 bases had no gene match. Germline V gene data show CDR1 as DFQATT and CDR2 as SNEGSKA (reference sequence). The CDR3 runs to 16 residues.

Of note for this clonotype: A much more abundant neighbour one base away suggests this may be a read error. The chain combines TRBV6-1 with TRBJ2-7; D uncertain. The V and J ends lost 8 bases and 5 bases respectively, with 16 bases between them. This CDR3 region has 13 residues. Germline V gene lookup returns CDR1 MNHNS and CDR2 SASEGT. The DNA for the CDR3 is TGTGCCAGCGGAACAGACTTTCTCCACGAGCAGTACTTC. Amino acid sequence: CASGTDFLHEQYF.

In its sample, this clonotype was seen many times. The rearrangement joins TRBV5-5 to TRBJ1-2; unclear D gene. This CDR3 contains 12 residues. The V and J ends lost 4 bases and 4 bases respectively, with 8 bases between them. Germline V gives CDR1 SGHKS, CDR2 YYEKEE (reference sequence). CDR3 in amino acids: CASSPEGYGYTF. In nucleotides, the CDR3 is TGTGCCAGCAGCCCAGAAGGCTATGGCTACACCTTC.

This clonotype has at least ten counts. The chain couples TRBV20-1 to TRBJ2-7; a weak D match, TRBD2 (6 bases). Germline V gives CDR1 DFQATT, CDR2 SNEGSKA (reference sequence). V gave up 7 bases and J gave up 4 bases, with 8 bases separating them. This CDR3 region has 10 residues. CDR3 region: CSGAGYEQYF. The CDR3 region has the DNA TGCAGTGGAGCGGGTTACGAGCAGTACTTC.

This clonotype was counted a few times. For the CDR3, the DNA is TGTGCCAGGGGGGACAGGGACACTGAAGCTTTCTTT. Translation gives CARGDRDTEAFF. The V call is TRBV2, the J call TRBJ1-1, with TRBD1 matching over 9 bases. The CDR3 is 12 amino acids. Per the germline V gene, CDR1 is SNHLY and CDR2 is FYNNEI. Trimming at V came to 9 bases and at J to 3 bases, leaving 2 bases not matched to a gene.